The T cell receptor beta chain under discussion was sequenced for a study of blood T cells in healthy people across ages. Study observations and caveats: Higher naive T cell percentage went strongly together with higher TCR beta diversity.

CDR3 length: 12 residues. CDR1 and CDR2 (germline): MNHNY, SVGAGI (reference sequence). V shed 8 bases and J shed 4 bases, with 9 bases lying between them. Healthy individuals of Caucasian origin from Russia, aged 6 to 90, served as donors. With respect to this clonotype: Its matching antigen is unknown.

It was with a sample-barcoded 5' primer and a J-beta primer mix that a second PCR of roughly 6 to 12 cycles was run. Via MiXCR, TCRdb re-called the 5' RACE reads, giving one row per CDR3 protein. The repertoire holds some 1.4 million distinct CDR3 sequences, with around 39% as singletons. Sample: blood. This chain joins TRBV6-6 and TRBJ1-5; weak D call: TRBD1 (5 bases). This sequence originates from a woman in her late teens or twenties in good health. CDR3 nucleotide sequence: TGTGCCAGCGGGGACCCGAATCAGCCCCAGCATTTT. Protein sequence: CASGDPNQPQHF.